The present T cell receptor beta chain was sequenced within a study of T cell changes during pregnancy in multiple sclerosis. Only one count was recorded for this clone. The CDR3 consists of 16 residues. V trimming: 0 bases; J trimming: 8 bases; junction bases outside the gene matches: 7. Germline CDR1 MGHRA, CDR2 YSYEKL. Only in-frame clones appear in the TCRdb table, and some are missing; sequencing was by immunoSEQ multiplex PCR. Of more than 65,000 clones in the sample, roughly 93% were seen once. The chain couples TRBV4-1 to TRBJ1-3; 10 positions match TRBD1. Sequencing used peripheral blood, obtained in the first trimester of pregnancy. The receptor's source is a female donor with multiple sclerosis, enrolled in a pregnancy study. The CDR3 DNA sequence: TGCGCCAGCAGCCAAGATAGGGCAGGGACAGGGGACACCATATATTTT. It is translated as CASSQDRAGTGDTIYF.